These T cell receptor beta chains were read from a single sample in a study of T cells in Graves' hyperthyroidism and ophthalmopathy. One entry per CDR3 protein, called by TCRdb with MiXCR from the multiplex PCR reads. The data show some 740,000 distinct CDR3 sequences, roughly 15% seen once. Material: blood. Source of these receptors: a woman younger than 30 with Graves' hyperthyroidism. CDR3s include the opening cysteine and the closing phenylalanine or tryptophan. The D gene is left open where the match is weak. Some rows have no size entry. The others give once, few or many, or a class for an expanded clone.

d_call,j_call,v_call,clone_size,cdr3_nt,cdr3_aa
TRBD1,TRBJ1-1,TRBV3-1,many,TGTGCCAGCAGCCAAGTTTGGGCCCGGGACAGGCCTTCTGAAGCTTTCTTT,CASSQVWARDRPSEAFF
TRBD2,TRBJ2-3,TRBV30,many,TGTGCCTTATTAGCGGGAGGATCGCCAGATACGCAGTATTTT,CALLAGGSPDTQYF
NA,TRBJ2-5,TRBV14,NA,TGTGCCAGCAGCCATGGAAGGGCCCAGTACTTC,CASSHGRAQYF
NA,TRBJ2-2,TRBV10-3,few,TGTGCCATCAGTGGAGGGGATGACACCGGGGAGCTGTTTTTT,CAISGGDDTGELFF
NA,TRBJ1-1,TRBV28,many,TGTGCCAGCAGTTCCCACAGGGAGAACACTGAAGCTTTCTTT,CASSSHRENTEAFF
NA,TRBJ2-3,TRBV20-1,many,TGCAGTGCTAGATCGGCGGTTAGCACAGATACGCAGTATTTT,CSARSAVSTDTQYF
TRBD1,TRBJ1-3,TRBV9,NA,TGTGCCAGCAGCGACCGGGACAGGGGGAACACCATATATTTT,CASSDRDRGNTIYF
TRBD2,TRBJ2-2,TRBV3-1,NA,TGTGCCAGCAGTCTAGCGGGAGGTTTAATCGGGGAGCTGTTTTTT,CASSLAGGLIGELFF
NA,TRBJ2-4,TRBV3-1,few,TGTGCCAGCAGCCAACTAGCGCAAAACATTCAGTACTTC,CASSQLAQNIQYF
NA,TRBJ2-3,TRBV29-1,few,TGCAGCGTTGCGTATGGAGATACGCAGTATTTT,CSVAYGDTQYF
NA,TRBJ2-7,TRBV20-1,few,TGCAGTGCCCTCAACAGGGTTGGATACGAGCAGTACTTC,CSALNRVGYEQYF